The 28 T cell receptor beta chains below come from one sample, sequenced in a study of cytomegalovirus exposure and HLA in healthy donors. 13 Jbeta primers and 60 Vbeta primers were used for the PCR. Generated by immunoSEQ multiplex PCR, the TCRdb table keeps only in-frame clones and is missing some. Seen here are around 100,000 clones, around 86% observed once, and the top ten hold around 4.2%. The sequencing sample was made of PBMCs. The receptors here all came from a woman in her seventies in good health and CMV-seropositive.

The J gene is TRBJ2-7, the V gene TRBV28, with TRBD2 identical over 8 bases. The CDR3 totals 17 residues. V lost 3 bases, J lost 0 bases, and 10 bases stayed unmatched. Germline V gene data show CDR1 as MDHEN and CDR2 as SYDVKM. CDR3 bases: TGTGCCAGCAGTTTCGGGGCAGGCGGGAGGAGCTCCTACGAGCAGTACTTC. This sequence encodes CASSFGAGGRSSYEQYF.

The genes are TRBV5-4 and TRBJ1-6; 10 bases fit TRBD1. This CDR3 has 15 residues. Germline CDR1 SGHNT, CDR2 YYREEE (reference sequence). The ends lost 3 bases at V and 5 bases at J; junction bases unmatched: 2. As DNA, the CDR3 is TGTGCCAGCAGCTGGGGGACAGGGGATAATTCACCCCTCCACTTT. Amino acid sequence: CASSWGTGDNSPLHF.

This chain joins TRBV10-2 and TRBJ1-5, with TRBD1 matching over 7 bases. CDR1 WSHSY and CDR2 SAAADI come from the germline V gene. V was clipped by 9 bases and J by 6 bases; unmatched bases: 11. The CDR3 consists of 14 residues. CDR3 in amino acids: CASIQTGNVQPQHF. CDR3 nucleotides: TGCGCCAGTATCCAGACAGGGAATGTTCAGCCCCAGCATTTT.

The chain is built from TRBV19 and TRBJ1-1, with D uncertain. The CDR3 totals 13 residues. Deletions cut 4 bases from V and 0 bases from J, with 6 bases between. Germline V gene sequence: CDR1 LNHDA, CDR2 SQIVND (reference sequence). CDR3 bases: TGTGCCAGTAGTACAGCGATGAACACTGAAGCTTTCTTT. Its translation: CASSTAMNTEAFF.

The V and J genes are TRBV19 and TRBJ1-2; D is undetermined. Trimming stripped 6 bases from V and 8 bases from J, with 16 bases between. Looked up from germline, CDR1 is LNHDA and CDR2 is SQIVND (reference sequence). The CDR3 length is 13 residues. CDR3 sequence: CASRLIGVGGYTF. CDR3 nucleotides: TGTGCCAGTAGATTAATCGGGGTCGGCGGCTACACCTTC.

The genes are TRBV21-1 and TRBJ2-1; the table's D call TRBD2 went unverified against the DNA. TRBV21-1 is deemed a pseudogene. This CDR3 has 18 amino acids. The DNA of the CDR3 is TGTGCCAGCAGCAAAGGATGGGCGGGGGCGCCCTCCTACAATGAGCAGTTCTTC. It yields the protein CASSKGWAGAPSYNEQFF.

V gene TRBV18 combines with J gene TRBJ2-7; D may be TRBD2 (5 bases). This CDR3 is 15 amino acids long. Germline CDR1 KGHSH, CDR2 LQKENI. The V end was cut by 1 base, the J end by 6 bases, with 16 bases between. The CDR3: CASSPRAEGEGEQYF. In DNA, the CDR3 is TGTGCCAGCTCACCACGGGCTGAGGGAGAGGGCGAGCAGTACTTC.

The J gene is TRBJ2-1, the V gene TRBV6-1, with 14 bases aligning to TRBD2. The germline V gene has CDR1 MNHNS and CDR2 SASEGT. V lost 4 bases and J lost 3; bases outside the gene matches: 11. CDR3 length equals 19 residues. CDR3 nucleotides: TGTGCCAGCAGTGGCTCGCCGGGACTAGCGGGAGCCAACTACAATGAGCAGTTCTTC. Amino acid sequence: CASSGSPGLAGANYNEQFF.

The CDR3 DNA reads TGTGCCAGCAACATAGCGGGAGGGCCTCAGTACGAGCAGTACTTC. This codes for CASNIAGGPQYEQYF. The rearrangement links TRBV6-6 to TRBJ2-7, with 11 bases matching TRBD2. The germline CDR1 and CDR2 sequences are MNHNY and SVGAGI (reference sequence). CDR3 length: 15 residues. The V gene end was trimmed by 7 bases and the J gene end by 4 bases; junction bases not matched to a gene: 9.

This chain connects TRBV19 to TRBJ2-1; 7 bases line up with TRBD1. CDR3 size: 12 residues. V was pared by 5 bases and J by 8 bases, with 3 bases of the junction left unmatched. Germline CDR1 reads LNHDA; CDR2 reads SQIVND (reference sequence). In nucleotides, the CDR3 is TGTGCCAGTAGTCTCAGGGGGTATGAGCAGTTCTTC. This gives the protein CASSLRGYEQFF.

The genes are TRBV6-5 and TRBJ2-7, with D tentatively TRBD2 (5 bases). Trimming shortened V by 7 bases and J by 5 bases, and 15 bases separated the two germline ends. From germline, CDR1 is MNHEY and CDR2 SVGAGI. The length of the CDR3 is 13 residues. Here the CDR3 reads CASKVRARNEQYF. The DNA for the CDR3 is TGTGCCAGCAAGGTGAGGGCACGGAACGAGCAGTACTTC.

This chain joins TRBV25-1 and TRBJ1-4, with 10 bases identical to TRBD1. J gave up 6 bases and V 7 bases, and 2 bases lay outside the gene matches. The CDR3 has 13 amino acids. Germline V CDR1 and CDR2: MGHDK, SYGVNS. CDR3 in DNA: TGTGCCAGCACAGGGACAGGGGATGAAAAACTGTTTTTT. This translates into CASTGTGDEKLFF. The full variable domain, completed using reference TRBV25-1 and TRBJ1-4, is EADIYQTPRYLVIGTGKKITLECSQTMGHDKMYWYQQDPGMELHLIHYSYGVNSTEKGDLSSESTVSRIRTEHFPLTLESARPSHTSQYLCASTGTGDEKLFFGSGTQLSVL.

Turning to this clone: The germline gene is not matched at one end of the junction; a read error may be the cause. The V gene is TRBV5-1, the J gene TRBJ2-3; 7 bases line up with TRBD2. Germline CDR1 reads SGHRS; CDR2 reads YFSETQ. The CDR3 length is 14 residues. The CDR3 sequence: CASSLMTSRDTQYF. CDR3 nucleotide sequence: TGCGCCAGCAGCTTAATGACTAGCAGAGATACGCAGTATTTT.

The gene calls are TRBV19 and TRBJ2-5, with 8 bases fitting TRBD1. The CDR3 has 13 residues. Germline CDR1 is LNHDA and CDR2 is SQIVND (reference sequence). Losses at the gene ends were 5 bases for V and 4 bases for J; bases not matched to a gene: 3. CDR3 residues: CASSLQGAETQYF. In DNA, the CDR3 is TGTGCCAGTAGTCTTCAGGGGGCAGAGACCCAGTACTTC.

The chain has TRBV19 and TRBJ2-6; 9 bases map to TRBD1. CDR3 length: 15 residues. With V trimmed by 6 bases and J by 2 bases, 2 bases remained unmatched. Germline V gives CDR1 LNHDA, CDR2 SQIVND (reference sequence). The CDR3 sequence: CASSRTGAGANVLTF. The CDR3 bases are TGTGCCAGTAGCCGGACAGGGGCTGGGGCCAACGTCCTGACTTTC. The variable domain in full, completed from reference TRBV19 and TRBJ2-6, reads DGGITQSPKYLFRKEGQNVTLSCEQNLNHDAMYWYRQDPGQGLRLIYYSQIVNDFQKGDIAEGYSVSREKKESFPLTVTSAQKNPTAFYLCASSRTGAGANVLTFGAGSRLTVL.

The J gene is TRBJ1-3, the V gene TRBV30; no clear D. Trimming removed 3 bases from V and 2 bases from J, with 8 bases in between. Germline CDR1 GTSNPN, CDR2 SVGIG (reference sequence). The length of the CDR3 is 13 residues. CDR3: CAWRREAGNTIYF. CDR3 bases: TGTGCCTGGAGAAGAGAAGCTGGAAACACCATATATTTT.

V gene TRBV28 combines with J gene TRBJ2-7, with 12 bases aligning to TRBD2. Germline V lookup: CDR1 MDHEN, CDR2 SYDVKM. The CDR3 length is 14 residues. After removal of 7 bases from V and 6 bases from J, the junction contained 7 bases not matched to a gene. CDR3 loop: CASTRTSGILEQYF. CDR3 DNA: TGTGCCAGCACCCGGACTAGCGGGATTCTCGAGCAGTACTTC.

The rearrangement uses TRBV7-6 and TRBJ1-5; D is possibly TRBD1 (5 bases). This CDR3 is 15 amino acids long. CDR1 is SGHVS and CDR2 is FNYEAQ in the germline V gene. The V and J ends lost 5 bases and 4 bases respectively, with 15 bases between them. The CDR3 region has the DNA TGTGCCAGCAGCCCAGCGGGGGGATTTAATCAGCCCCAGCATTTT. This codes for CASSPAGGFNQPQHF.

The chain carries TRBV4-3 and TRBJ2-7; D is possibly TRBD1 (5 bases). The V gene lost 2 bases and the J gene lost 2 bases, with 16 bases spanning the gap. The CDR3 runs 16 residues. Germline lookup yields CDR1 LGHNA and CDR2 YSLEER. DNA for the CDR3: TGCGCCAGCAGCCAACGGAGTGGGGCGGTCCCCTACGAGCAGTACTTC. Protein: CASSQRSGAVPYEQYF.

This sequence joins TRBV18 and TRBJ1-6; TRBD1 aligns across 8 bases. CDR1 and CDR2 (germline): KGHSH, LQKENI. Germline trimming cut 2 bases from V and 9 bases from J; bases unmatched to any gene: 6. The CDR3 runs 15 residues. CDR3 sequence (DNA): TGTGCCAGCTCACCAGCAGGGGGCGCAGGTTCACCCCTCCACTTT. Its protein is CASSPAGGAGSPLHF.

This chain uses TRBV5-1 with TRBJ2-5; D is possibly TRBD2 (5 bases). Looked up from germline, CDR1 is SGHRS and CDR2 is YFSETQ. This CDR3 has 14 amino acids. Trimming stripped 2 bases from V and 5 bases from J, with 13 bases between. The CDR3 nucleotides read TGCGCCAGCAGCTTAGAGGGTGGGATGGAGACCCAGTACTTC. It is translated as CASSLEGGMETQYF.

This clone was picked up a small number of times. The chain employs TRBV4-1 and TRBJ1-1; 7 nucleotides line up with TRBD1. The CDR3 totals 15 residues. After removal of 4 bases from V and 6 bases from J, the junction contained 11 bases not matched to a gene. Germline loops: CDR1 MGHRA, CDR2 YSYEKL. The CDR3 reads CASSLEVQGIAEAFF. Here the CDR3 DNA reads TGCGCCAGCAGCCTAGAGGTACAGGGGATAGCTGAAGCTTTCTTT.

The chain uses TRBV11-1 and TRBJ2-1, with 7 bases fitting TRBD2. CDR1 SGHAT and CDR2 FQDESV come from the germline V gene (reference sequence). V trimming: 1 base; J trimming: 7 bases; junction bases outside the gene matches: 10. CDR3 length equals 16 residues. This CDR3 is CASSLVGGGPQNEQFF. CDR3 DNA: TGTGCCAGCAGCTTAGTGGGGGGAGGGCCTCAGAATGAGCAGTTCTTC.

The gene calls are TRBV7-6 and TRBJ2-1, with 12 positions matching TRBD2. The CDR3 consists of 17 residues. V lost 5 bases to trimming and J lost 6 bases; unmatched junction nucleotides: 11. CDR1 is SGHVS and CDR2 is FNYEAQ in the germline V gene. In DNA, the CDR3 is TGTGCCAGCAGCCTAAGGACTAGCGGGATATATGGCAATGAGCAGTTCTTC. Residues: CASSLRTSGIYGNEQFF. Variable domain in full (rest from reference TRBV7-6 and TRBJ2-1): GAGVSQSPRYKVTKRGQDVALRCDPISGHVSLYWYRQALGQGPEFLTYFNYEAQQDKSGLPNDRFSAERPEGSISTLTIQRTEQRDSAMYRCASSLRTSGIYGNEQFFGPGTRLTVL.

The chain employs TRBV27 and TRBJ2-5; 7 bases map to TRBD2. The ends lost 4 bases at V and 5 bases at J; junction bases unmatched: 7. The germline CDR1 and CDR2 sequences are MNHEY and SMNVEV (reference sequence). The CDR3 sequence is 14 residues long. CDR3 sequence reads: CASSSRLAPETQYF. The CDR3 DNA sequence: TGTGCCAGCAGTTCCCGACTAGCTCCGGAGACCCAGTACTTC.

CDR3 in DNA: TGTGCCAGCAGTACGACAAGGAATCCTAACTATGGCTACACCTTC. Translating it yields CASSTTRNPNYGYTF. J is TRBJ1-2 and V is TRBV25-1, with no clear D. The germline V gene encodes CDR1 MGHDK and CDR2 SYGVNS. V gave up 5 bases and J gave up 0 bases, with 13 bases separating them. The CDR3 loop spans 15 amino acids.

The V and J genes are TRBV7-8 and TRBJ2-7; the D gene is possibly TRBD1 (5 bases). Trimming left V 4 bases short and J 2 bases short, with 18 bases between. This CDR3 is 16 amino acids long. Germline V lookup: CDR1 SGHVS, CDR2 FQNEAQ. CDR3 sequence (DNA): TGTGCCAGCAGCTCCAAAGTCGGACAATTAGCCTACGAGCAGTACTTC. It codes for CASSSKVGQLAYEQYF.

The CDR3 bases are TGTGCCAGCACCCTGACTAGCGGGAGTAGTTACGAGCAGTACTTC. Protein: CASTLTSGSSYEQYF. V gene TRBV11-2 combines with J gene TRBJ2-7, with TRBD2 identical over 12 bases. This CDR3 has 15 amino acids. Germline CDR1 is SGHAT and CDR2 is FQNNGV. J lost 4 bases, V lost 7 bases, and 8 bases had no gene match.